The subject of this entry is one T cell receptor beta chain. Its antigen is currently unknown. One end of the junction is discordant with germline, which a read error may explain. Caucasian adults living in Nashville, Tennessee, provided all samples. The CDR3 is made up of 15 amino acids. CDR1 is SSHAT, CDR2 FNYEAQ, per germline (reference sequence). The data derive from a study of shared clonotypes between healthy human individuals. Study-wide context: The study drew on a couple of women and a few men aged 18 to 49 as donors. Broader study findings: There were few donors, and this limited the genetic and exposure-history diversity represented.

Produced via immunoSEQ multiplex PCR; TCRdb's table is partial and in-frame only. The sample has some 530,000 clones, roughly 80% seen once. The source of this sequence is a woman aged 40-49 years in good health. Some clones in this sample may be carry-over from other donors' samples. Sequenced sample: PBMCs. The genes are TRBV7-7 and TRBJ2-3; 8 nucleotides line up with TRBD2. The CDR3 sequence: CASSPGGATTDTQYF. CDR3 coding DNA: TGTGCTAGCAGTCCCGGGGGGGCCACCACAGATACGCAGTATTTT.